The following is a TCR beta chain sequence with its context. It lacks a known antigen. Base-call qualities are not available, and no considerably larger clone is one nucleotide away. The CDR3 sequence holds 14 residues, the cysteine and phenylalanine included. Just the 42-base CDR3 DNA is kept, in frame starting at base 1. The junction shows trimming of 1 base on V and 7 bases on J, plus 8 bases between the germline ends. According to the germline V gene, CDR1 reads SGHAT and CDR2 reads FQNNGV. This was a case-control study nested in a cohort of healthcare workers in London, UK, who had nasopharyngeal swab PCR tests and blood samples taken every week. Healthcare workers were enrolled in the week of the UK lockdown, from 23 to 31 March 2020, and were followed every week for up to roughly 15 weeks. The sample is drawn from a study of early T cells in non-severe SARS-CoV-2 infection (dated by TCRdb to about 2021). Turning to the overall study: TCR sequencing used bulk RNA from unsorted whole blood, so alpha and beta chains could not be paired. Broader findings and caveats from the paper: VDJdb matching was skewed toward anti-spike CD8 responses and likely underestimated virus-specific expansions, missing private and CD4 specificities.

Libraries were built with 5' RACE. The instrument given in TCRdb is NextSeq 500. The TCR library protocol attached unique molecular identifiers to individual cDNA molecules to correct for sequencing error and PCR bias. Both TCR alpha and beta chains were sequenced, and tight co-correlation was observed between alpha and beta sequence abundances in each sample. On the study's bioinformatics: Decombinator V4 was used to perform V gene, J gene and CDR3 annotation of TCR sequences. Expanded TCRs were defined as changing significantly between any two time points under a Poisson model with p below 0.0001. TCR abundances were normalised to the total number of TCRs sequenced per sample and were expressed as counts per million. MAIT TCRs were defined by TRAV1-2 paired with TRAJ12, TRAJ20 or TRAJ33, and iNKT TCRs by TRAV10 paired with TRAJ18. VDJdb, accessed 1 November 2021, was searched for CMV, EBV and SARS-CoV-2 annotated TCRs, with TCRs annotated for multiple antigens excluded. Using fastp at Q25 and MiXCR, TCRdb reprocessed the public reads and kept productive beta chains. Each entry is one CDR3 protein sequence, shown with its most common DNA and genes. The V and J calls were determined by TCRdb, not by the authors. For this sample there are fewer than 100,000 distinct CDR3 sequences; around 11% appear just once. The ten largest clones capture approximately 4.5% of the sample.

The sequenced sample consisted of whole blood. This clonotype was obtained from an adult who was a healthcare worker with PCR-confirmed SARS-CoV-2 infection or an uninfected control (not recorded which). The V gene is TRBV11-2 and the J gene is TRBJ1-6; 5 matching bases give a weak D call of TRBD1. The nucleotide sequence reads TGTGCCAGCAGCTTAGGGTCAGGGAATTCACCCCTCCACTTT. The translation is CASSLGSGNSPLHF.